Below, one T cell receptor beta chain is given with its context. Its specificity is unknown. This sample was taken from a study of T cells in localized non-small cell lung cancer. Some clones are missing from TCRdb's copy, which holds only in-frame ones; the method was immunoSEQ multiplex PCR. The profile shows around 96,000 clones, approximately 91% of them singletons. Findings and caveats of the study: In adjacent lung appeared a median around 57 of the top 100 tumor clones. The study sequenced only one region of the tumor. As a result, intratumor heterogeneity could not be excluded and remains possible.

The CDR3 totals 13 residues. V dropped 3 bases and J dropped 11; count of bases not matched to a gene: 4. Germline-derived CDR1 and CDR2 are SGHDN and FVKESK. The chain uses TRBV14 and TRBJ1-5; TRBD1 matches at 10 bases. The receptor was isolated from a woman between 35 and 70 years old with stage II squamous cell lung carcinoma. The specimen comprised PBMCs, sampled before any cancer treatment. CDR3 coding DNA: TGTGCCAGCAGCCAGACCGGGACAGGGGCCCAGCATTTT. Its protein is CASSQTGTGAQHF.